Following are 29 T cell receptor beta chains from one sample sequenced in a study of tumor-infiltrating lymphocytes in primary liver carcinoma. Reverse transcription of 450 to 500 ng total RNA with a constant-region primer produced TCR beta cDNA. Sequencing libraries for TCR beta derived from three nested multiplex PCR rounds that used slightly modified ARM-PCR. In the first two PCR rounds, TRBV1-TRBV30 forward primers were paired with a C-beta reverse primer, and each round lasted about 9 cycles. TCRdb recomputed calls from the multiplex PCR reads with MiXCR, one row per CDR3 protein. The data hold 40,000 to 60,000 distinct CDR3 sequences, with around 79% observed a single time. Bulk tissue was left unsorted, and RNA and DNA were co-extracted from about 21-30 mg of it. Source material: liver tumor tissue from sampling region 3. Stated subset: tumor region T3, left-lateral pole. The source is a man in his forties with primary liver carcinoma and hepatitis B virus infection.

In the case of this clonotype: An end of the junction differs from the germline gene, which may be a read error. The rearrangement uses TRBV4-1 and TRBJ2-2; 9 bases are a match to TRBD1. The CDR3 extends over 15 amino acids. Germline CDR1 and CDR2: MGHRA and YSYEKL. The CDR3 loop is CASSWDRAFTGELFF. In DNA form, the CDR3 reads TGCGCCAGCAGTTGGGACAGGGCTTTCACCGGGGAGCTGTTTTTC.

Points on this clonotype: Lacking the conserved final phenylalanine or tryptophan, this CDR3 likely reflects a read error. This chain links TRBV11-2 with TRBJ2-7; D unclear. CDR1 SGHAT and CDR2 FQNNGV come from the germline V gene. This CDR3 contains 15 residues. The CDR3 nucleotides read TGTGTCAGCAGCTTAGCTGAGGACCATGAGTACGAGCAGTACTAC. This encodes CVSSLAEDHEYEQYY.

This clonotype was found once. At one end the junction does not follow the germline gene, possibly because of a read error. This chain links TRBV4-2 with TRBJ2-4, with a weak D call TRBD2 (6 bases). The V gene's germline CDR1 is LGHNA and CDR2 YNFKEQ. This CDR3 spans 17 amino acids. The CDR3 reads CANQLGGQREAKKIQYF. In DNA form, the CDR3 reads TGTGCCAACCAGCTTGGAGGGCAGAGGGAGGCCAAAAAGATTCAGTACTTC.

This chain connects TRBV7-8 to TRBJ2-2, with a tentative D call TRBD2 (5 bases). Germline values: CDR1 SGHVS, CDR2 FQNEAQ. This CDR3 comprises 17 residues. Between the trimmed V and J ends, which lost 4 bases and 7 bases, there was a span of 22 bases. CDR3 nucleotide sequence: TGTGCCAGCAGCTCCCTTGCCAGCAGAGGGAGAGGCGGGGAGCTGTTTTTT. Its protein is CASSSLASRGRGGELFF.

This chain links TRBV12-3 or TRBV12-4 with TRBJ2-1; 8 nucleotides align to TRBD2. This CDR3 has 14 residues. The J segment lost 16 bases and the V segment lost 6 bases, leaving 17 bases of the junction unmatched. CDR3 bases: TGTGCCAGCAGCCGGACCAGCGGGAGCAATGAGCGATTCTTC. Its translation is CASSRTSGSNERFF.

The genes are TRBV13 and TRBJ2-5; 8 nucleotides align to TRBD2. CDR3 length: 15 amino acids. Germline V lookup: CDR1 PRHDT, CDR2 FYEKMQ (reference sequence). V lost 2 bases to trimming and J lost 6 bases; unmatched junction nucleotides: 8. CDR3 in amino acids: CASSLPAGVGKTQYF. CDR3 DNA: TGTGCCAGCAGCTTACCAGCGGGAGTGGGGAAGACCCAGTACTTC.

On this clonotype itself: The junction shows a germline mismatch at one end, possibly a read error. CDR3 region: CASSYKRSDNEHFF. The CDR3, as DNA: TGTGCCAGCAGTTACAAACGGTCGGACAATGAGCACTTCTTC. The chain combines TRBV6-5 with TRBJ2-1; tentative D call: TRBD1 (5 bases). The length of the CDR3 is 14 residues. The germline CDR1 and CDR2 sequences are MNHEY and SVGAGI.

This clonotype has a handful of counts. Mismatch with germline at one junction end may stem from a read error. The genes are TRBV4-1 and TRBJ1-1; 10 nucleotides align to TRBD1. This CDR3 is built from 15 residues. Germline CDR1 is MGHRA and CDR2 is YSYEKL. The CDR3 DNA reads TGCGCCAGCGGCCAATCAAGACAGGGGGCCACTGTAGCTTTCTTT. It is translated as CASGQSRQGATVAFF.

In its sample, this clonotype was seen many times. The chain carries TRBV29-1 and TRBJ2-1; 8 bases agree with TRBD2. This CDR3 has 13 residues. The J segment lost 7 bases and the V segment lost 4 bases, leaving 6 bases of the junction unmatched. The germline V gene encodes CDR1 SQVTM and CDR2 ANQGSEA. DNA for the CDR3: TGCAGCGTTGTGATAGCGGGACCTAATGAGCAGTTCTTC. Translated: CSVVIAGPNEQFF.

With regard to this clonotype: Germline and junction disagree at one end, which may indicate a read error. This chain uses TRBV7-9 with TRBJ2-7; D might be TRBD1 (8 bases). Germline V lookup: CDR1 SEHNR, CDR2 FQNEAQ (reference sequence). CDR3 length equals 15 residues. The DNA of the CDR3 is TGTGCTAGCAGCTTTACAGGGGGGGCCAGCTGCGGGCAGTACTTC. Its translation: CASSFTGGASCGQYF.

Of note for this clonotype: A junction end diverges from the germline sequence, so it may reflect a read error. The chain links TRBV11-2 to TRBJ2-3; 7 bases fit TRBD2. Germline CDR1 reads SGHAT; CDR2 reads FQNNGV. The CDR3 covers 16 residues. CDR3 residues: CASSPPTSDSTDTLYF. Written as DNA, the CDR3 is TGTGCCAGCAGCCCCCCAACTAGCGACAGCACAGATACGCTGTATTTT.

The chain combines TRBV6-5 with TRBJ2-7; D possibly matches TRBD1 or TRBD2 (5 bases each). Looked up from germline, CDR1 is MNHEY and CDR2 is SVGAGI. Trimming cost V 5 bases and J 13 bases, with 24 bases left between them. This CDR3 spans 14 amino acids. The CDR3 loop reads CASSPSRARVEDYF. CDR3 coding DNA: TGTGCCAGCAGTCCATCCCGGGCCAGGGTGGAGGATTACTTC.

This chain connects TRBV20-1 to TRBJ1-1, with D unclear. Trimming removed 5 bases at V and 5 bases at J, with 18 bases between. Germline V lookup: CDR1 DFQATT, CDR2 SNEGSKA (reference sequence). This CDR3 spans 14 amino acids. CDR3 nucleotides: TGCAGTGCTCTTACCCCTGACGCGGGTACTGAAGCTTTCTTT. It translates to CSALTPDAGTEAFF.

About this clonotype: A read error may produce the germline difference seen at one junction end. V is TRBV7-9 and J is TRBJ2-7; D remains ambiguous. CDR1 is SEHNR and CDR2 is FQNEAQ in the germline V gene (reference sequence). The CDR3 loop spans 16 amino acids. The CDR3 sequence: CASCLGLEASTYEQYF. CDR3 in DNA: TGTGCCAGCTGCTTAGGGCTAGAGGCCTCCACCTACGAGCAGTACTTC.

Comment on this clonotype: A read error may produce the germline difference seen at one junction end. The chain has TRBV11-2 and TRBJ2-3, with 9 bases lining up with TRBD2. This CDR3 is 16 amino acids long. In germline, CDR1 is SGHAT, CDR2 FQNNGV. This chain's CDR3 is CASSLPTSGNTDTQYF. The CDR3 DNA reads TGTGCCAGCAGCCTCCCGACTAGCGGCAACACAGACACGCAGTATTTT.

This clonotype showed up just once. Because the CDR3 is missing its conserved closing phenylalanine or tryptophan, this is likely a read error. The chain employs TRBV12-3 or TRBV12-4 and TRBJ1-6; unclear D gene. This CDR3 contains 13 residues. V dropped 4 bases and J dropped 6 bases, with 7 bases sitting between them. The CDR3 DNA sequence: TGTGCCAGCAGTTCGGGAGGTAATTCACCCCTCCACATT. Amino acids: CASSSGGNSPLHI.

This clonotype occurred once. The junction differs from germline at one of its ends, possibly a read error. The genes are TRBV11-2 and TRBJ2-1; 8 bases align to TRBD2. This CDR3 has 16 amino acids. Germline V gene lookup returns CDR1 SGHAT and CDR2 FQNNGV. This CDR3 is CASGLDIGLAMGQQFF. CDR3 nucleotide sequence: TGTGCCAGCGGCTTAGATATCGGACTAGCCATGGGTCAGCAGTTCTTC.

This clonotype was detected ten times or more. The V gene is TRBV7-9, the J gene TRBJ1-1, with D hard to call. The CDR3 spans 15 residues. Germline V gene sequence: CDR1 SEHNR, CDR2 FQNEAQ (reference sequence). With 4 bases removed from V and 1 base from J, the gap between germline ends came to 13 bases. In DNA, the CDR3 is TGTGCCAGCAGCTCGATCGGACGGCGGAACACTGAAGCTTTCTTT. It yields the protein CASSSIGRRNTEAFF.

Of note for this clonotype: At one boundary the junction diverges from the germline segment, which might be a read error. This chain joins TRBV11-2 and TRBJ2-5, with D possibly being TRBD2 (5 bases). This CDR3 contains 12 residues. Per germline, CDR1 SGHAT and CDR2 FQNNGV. CDR3 protein: CASNLMGDIQYF. The CDR3 DNA reads TGTGCCAGCAACTTAATGGGAGACATCCAGTATTTC.

As concerns this clonotype: Here the CDR3 omits its conserved ending phenylalanine or tryptophan, so a read error is the likely source. The CDR3 DNA follows: TGTGCCAGAAGCTTAGGGGGGACTGAAGCTTTCTCT. Residues: CARSLGGTEAFS. The chain couples TRBV7-9 to TRBJ1-1, with D perhaps TRBD1 (6 bases). From germline, CDR1 is SEHNR and CDR2 FQNEAQ (reference sequence). The CDR3 spans 12 residues.

Worth noting for this clonotype: The germline gene is not matched at one end of the junction; a read error may be the cause. This rearrangement joins TRBV6-1 to TRBJ2-1, with a tentative D call TRBD2 (6 bases). The CDR3 is made up of 15 amino acids. The V gene's germline CDR1 is MNHNS and CDR2 SASEGT. CDR3 in amino acids: CASSERSGGYNEQIF. The DNA of the CDR3 is TGTGCCAGCAGTGAACGAAGTGGAGGGTACAATGAGCAGATCTTC.

Worth noting for this clonotype: One junction end does not reproduce the germline sequence, and a read error may be involved. This chain joins TRBV5-5 and TRBJ2-2, with D possibly matching TRBD2 (5 bases). CDR3 length: 13 amino acids. Per the germline V gene, CDR1 is SGHKS and CDR2 is YYEKEE (reference sequence). CDR3 DNA sequence: TGTGCCTGCAGTATCGGACTTTCCGGGGAGTTGTTTTTT. It codes for CACSIGLSGELFF. The full variable domain, with the rest looked up from reference TRBV5-5 and TRBJ2-2, is DAGVTQSPTHLIKTRGQQVTLRCSPISGHKSVSWYQQVLGQGPQFIFQYYEKEERGRGNFPDRFSARQFPNYSSELNVNALLLGDSALYLCACSIGLSGELFFGEGSRLTVL.

This clonotype was detected a few times. V gene TRBV11-2 combines with J gene TRBJ2-7, with no clear D. The germline V gene has CDR1 SGHAT and CDR2 FQNNGV. This CDR3 spans 14 amino acids. The V end was cut by 2 bases, the J end by 10 bases, with 18 bases between. CDR3 DNA sequence: TGTGCCAGCAGCTTAACCGACGGAGCATACTATCAGTACTTC. Its translation: CASSLTDGAYYQYF.

A word on this clonotype: Compared with germline, one end of the junction differs, possibly owing to a read error. The V gene is TRBV20-1, the J gene TRBJ2-2, with 7 bases aligning to TRBD2. The CDR3 consists of 15 residues. Germline V CDR1 and CDR2: DFQATT, SNEGSKA (reference sequence). CDR3 region: CSTRGLDANTGELFF. Here the CDR3 DNA reads TGCAGTACTAGAGGACTAGATGCGAACACCGGGGAGCTGTTTTTT.

Only a few counts were recorded for this clonotype. This may come from a read error, since a much larger clone is one base off. The CDR3 end shows no conserved phenylalanine or tryptophan, and so a read error is likely. The rearrangement links TRBV6-1 to TRBJ2-5; the D is unclear. CDR1 and CDR2 (germline): MNHNS, SASEGT. This CDR3 region has 11 residues. Trimming took 7 bases from V and 2 from J, leaving 5 bases between them. The CDR3, as DNA: TGTGCCAGCACTCCTCAAGAGACCCAGTACTTA. Amino acids: CASTPQETQYL.

V and J are TRBV7-8 and TRBJ1-5, with 7 bases aligning to TRBD1. CDR1 and CDR2 from the germline V gene are SGHVS and FQNEAQ. V lost 10 bases, J lost 3 bases, and 12 bases stayed unmatched. This CDR3 contains 15 residues. The chain's CDR3 is CAIRVGTVNNQPQHF. The CDR3 nucleotides are TGTGCCATCCGAGTGGGGACAGTGAACAATCAGCCCCAGCATTTT.

As for this clonotype: Just one base apart from a much larger clone, this may be a read error. The chain combines TRBV28 with TRBJ2-3; no clear D gene. This CDR3 comprises 13 residues. V was clipped by 6 bases and J by 2 bases, with 9 bases between them. CDR1 is MDHEN, CDR2 SYDVKM, per germline. For the CDR3, the DNA is TGTGCCAGCAGAACGGGCGACACAGATACGCAGTATTTT. Amino acids: CASRTGDTDTQYF.

With regard to this clonotype: The CDR3 does not end in the conserved phenylalanine or tryptophan, so this is likely a read error. The rearrangement links TRBV11-2 to TRBJ2-1; 7 nucleotides match TRBD2. The V gene's germline CDR1 is SGHAT and CDR2 FQNNGV. V lost 1 base to trimming and J lost 9 bases; unmatched junction nucleotides: 9. This CDR3 is 15 amino acids long. In DNA, the CDR3 is TGTGCCAGCAGCTTAGGTGGGAGGGCCGTCGGTGAGCAGTTCGTC. Protein sequence: CASSLGGRAVGEQFV.

Details on this clonotype: No conserved phenylalanine or tryptophan is present at the end of the CDR3, so a read error is the likely explanation. The chain combines TRBV19 with TRBJ1-5, with no clear D. Looked up from germline, CDR1 is LNHDA and CDR2 is SQIVND (reference sequence). The CDR3 totals 15 residues. V lost 4 bases and J lost 1, with 11 bases in between. This chain's CDR3 is CASSTLGLSNQPQHL. The CDR3 DNA is TGTGCCAGTAGTACTCTGGGCTTGAGCAATCAGCCCCAGCATCTT.